These 32 T cell receptor beta chains came from one sample sequenced in a study of blood T cell repertoires in COVID-19. Here immunoSEQ multiplex PCR was the method, and the copy in TCRdb shows in-frame clones only, minus some. The repertoire holds about 350,000 clones, 87% seen once, with 3% in the top ten. Sequencing was performed on PBMCs or T cells enriched from blood (not recorded which). The receptors originated from a woman aged 30 to 39 who had recovered from COVID-19.

A remark on this clone: Distinct nucleotide sequences in the sample also encode this CDR3. The genes are TRBV9 and TRBJ2-1; D is unclear. The V gene lost 0 bases and the J gene lost 0 bases, with 7 bases spanning the gap. This CDR3 is 15 amino acids long. CDR1 and CDR2 (germline): SGDLS, YYNGEE. The CDR3 is CASSVGRSSYNEQFF. The CDR3 DNA sequence: TGTGCCAGCAGCGTAGGCCGCAGCTCCTACAATGAGCAGTTCTTC. The variable domain in full, completed from reference TRBV9 and TRBJ2-1, reads DSGVTQTPKHLITATGQRVTLRCSPRSGDLSVYWYQQSLDQGLQFLIQYYNGEERAKGNILERFSAQQFPDLHSELNLSSLELGDSALYFCASSVGRSSYNEQFFGPGTRLTVL.

This clone has just one count. This chain joins TRBV11-2 and TRBJ2-1; 7 nucleotides match TRBD2. The V gene's germline CDR1 is SGHAT and CDR2 FQNNGV. This CDR3 comprises 13 residues. The V gene end was trimmed by 2 bases and the J gene end by 8 bases; junction bases not matched to a gene: 3. DNA of the CDR3: TGTGCCAGCAGCTTAACGGGGGGAGATGAGCAGTTCTTC. Translating gives CASSLTGGDEQFF.

The chain has TRBV24-1 and TRBJ2-1; 11 nucleotides line up with TRBD2. Per germline, CDR1 KGHDR and CDR2 SFDVKD. V lost 3 bases and J lost 8; bases outside the gene matches: 8. CDR3 length: 16 residues. The CDR3 DNA sequence: TGTGCCACCAGTGATCCTACTAGCGGGAGACGGGATGAGCAGTTCTTC. Protein product: CATSDPTSGRRDEQFF.

The V gene is TRBV5-1, the J gene TRBJ1-4; a weak D match, TRBD1 (6 bases). CDR1 is SGHRS and CDR2 is YFSETQ in the germline V gene. This CDR3 region has 17 residues. V was pared by 0 bases and J by 3 bases, with 15 bases between. DNA for the CDR3: TGCGCCAGCAGCTTGGGGGATACAGGGCGGGCTAATGAAAAACTGTTTTTT. Translated, it gives CASSLGDTGRANEKLFF.

This clone was recorded only once. The genes are TRBV30 and TRBJ2-1; TRBD2 matches 10 bases. CDR1 and CDR2 from the germline V gene are GTSNPN and SVGIG (reference sequence). The J segment lost 6 bases and the V segment lost 1 base, leaving 6 bases of the junction unmatched. This CDR3 comprises 15 residues. CDR3 nucleotides: TGTGCCTGGAGTGGACGAGCGGGGGGGCCCAATGAGCAGTTCTTC. Translated, it gives CAWSGRAGGPNEQFF.

The CDR3 nucleotides read TGTGCCAGCAGCCACCGGAGGGGGAACACTGAAGCTTTCTTT. Protein sequence: CASSHRRGNTEAFF. The chain joins TRBV3-1 (or the pseudogene TRBV3-2) to TRBJ1-1; D perhaps matches TRBD1 (5 bases). Trimming cost V 3 bases and J 1 base, with 9 bases left between them. Germline V gene sequence: CDR1 LGHDT, CDR2 YNNKEL (reference sequence). The length of the CDR3 is 14 residues.

The rearrangement joins TRBV12-3 or TRBV12-4 to TRBJ1-2, with a tentative D call TRBD1 (5 bases). CDR3 length equals 12 residues. Trimming stripped 6 bases from V and 8 bases from J, with 13 bases between. The CDR3 here is CASRGGFRGYTF. The CDR3 DNA is TGTGCCAGCAGGGGGGGGTTTCGCGGCTACACCTTC.

This chain links TRBV7-8 with TRBJ2-7; the D gene is possibly TRBD2 (6 bases). Trimming stripped 7 bases from V and 3 bases from J, with 19 bases between. Germline V gene lookup returns CDR1 SGHVS and CDR2 FQNEAQ. The CDR3 is 15 amino acids. The CDR3 DNA is TGTGCCAGCACCCTAGAAATGGCGGGATTCTACGAGCAGTACTTC. This encodes CASTLEMAGFYEQYF.

This clone was picked up a small number of times. This rearrangement joins TRBV3-1 (or the pseudogene TRBV3-2) to TRBJ1-4; no firm D call. CDR1 and CDR2 (germline): LGHDT, YNNKEL (reference sequence). V was trimmed by 6 bases and J by 7 bases, leaving 6 bases between them. The CDR3 length is 11 residues. The CDR3 bases are TGTGCCAGCAGGTACAGTGAAAAACTGTTTTTT. This encodes CASRYSEKLFF.

This chain connects TRBV6-1 to TRBJ1-6; D may be TRBD1 (5 bases). Germline CDR1 and CDR2: MNHNS and SASEGT. V was pared by 3 bases and J by 3 bases, with 9 bases between. CDR3 length equals 15 residues. The CDR3: CASSDSRGYNSPLHF. CDR3 bases: TGTGCCAGCAGTGATAGTAGGGGCTATAATTCACCCCTCCACTTT.

The gene calls are TRBV29-1 and TRBJ1-1; 7 bases fit TRBD1. V trimming: 7 bases; J trimming: 5 bases; junction bases outside the gene matches: 13. Germline CDR1 is SQVTM and CDR2 is ANQGSEA. The length of the CDR3 is 14 residues. The CDR3 coding sequence is TGCAGCGGTGGCAGGGGGTTGACTTCTACTGAAGCTTTCTTT. Its translation is CSGGRGLTSTEAFF.

The rearrangement links TRBV11-2 to TRBJ2-2; a weak D match, TRBD2 (5 bases). This CDR3 has 17 amino acids. From germline, CDR1 is SGHAT and CDR2 FQNNGV. The ends were cut back, 1 base at V and 2 bases at J, with 14 bases in the middle. The CDR3 coding sequence is TGTGCCAGCAGCTTAGTGGCTTTAGCGTTTAACACCGGGGAGCTGTTTTTT. Its protein product is CASSLVALAFNTGELFF.

To note about this clone: In the same sample, other DNA sequences code for this CDR3. V is TRBV11-3 and J is TRBJ2-1, with 8 bases aligning to TRBD1. V gave up 0 bases and J gave up 0 bases; unmatched junction bases: 7. Germline V gene sequence: CDR1 SGHNT, CDR2 YENEEA. The CDR3 has 18 residues. In nucleotides, the CDR3 is TGTGCCAGCAGCTTAGAACAGGGGGGAAGTTCCTCCTACAATGAGCAGTTCTTC. This sequence encodes CASSLEQGGSSSYNEQFF.

V usage is TRBV27 and J usage is TRBJ2-7, with D possibly matching TRBD1 (6 bases). V was trimmed by 2 bases and J by 6 bases, leaving 14 bases between them. CDR1 and CDR2 from the germline V gene are MNHEY and SMNVEV (reference sequence). This CDR3 contains 14 residues. The CDR3 DNA is TGTGCCAGCAGTTTAACAGGGTGGAGGTCCGAGCAGTACTTC. Translating it yields CASSLTGWRSEQYF.

The J gene is TRBJ1-1, the V gene TRBV27, with TRBD1 matching over 7 bases. Unmatched junction bases numbered 12, after V lost 6 bases and J lost 2 bases. Germline CDR1 MNHEY, CDR2 SMNVEV (reference sequence). CDR3 length equals 16 residues. DNA of the CDR3: TGTGCCAGCAGCCGCGGGACAGCTTATTCAAACACTGAAGCTTTCTTT. It specifies CASSRGTAYSNTEAFF.

This chain joins TRBV3-1 (or the pseudogene TRBV3-2) and TRBJ2-7; 10 bases map to TRBD2. This CDR3 has 14 residues. The germline V gene encodes CDR1 LGHDT and CDR2 YNNKEL (reference sequence). V gave up 5 bases and J gave up 0 bases; unmatched junction bases: 1. The DNA of the CDR3 is TGTGCCAGCAGCACTAGCGGGGTCTCCTACGAGCAGTACTTC. It translates to CASSTSGVSYEQYF.

The CDR3 is CASGTSAYNEQFF. The CDR3 coding sequence is TGTGCCAGCGGGACTAGCGCTTACAATGAGCAGTTCTTC. V and J are TRBV28 and TRBJ2-1; 10 nucleotides match TRBD2. The V and J ends lost 8 bases and 4 bases, in that order; junction bases with no gene match: 2. This CDR3 spans 13 amino acids. Germline CDR1 and CDR2: MDHEN and SYDVKM.

This clone has only one observation. The chain uses TRBV6-5 and TRBJ1-2; D unclear. V was clipped by 8 bases and J by 4 bases, with 14 bases between them. The CDR3 consists of 13 residues. From germline, CDR1 is MNHEY and CDR2 SVGAGI. As DNA, the CDR3 is TGTGCCAGCGTTAGCGGTCAACCCTATGGCTACACCTTC. It translates to CASVSGQPYGYTF.

The genes are TRBV7-8 and TRBJ1-6; D is ambiguous. The CDR3 consists of 13 residues. CDR1 and CDR2 (germline): SGHVS, FQNEAQ. Trimming shortened V by 8 bases and J by 7 bases, and 12 bases separated the two germline ends. CDR3 DNA sequence: TGTGCCAGCGCGGCAGACTTGAATTCACCCCTCCACTTT. As protein: CASAADLNSPLHF. Together with reference TRBV7-8 and TRBJ1-6, the CDR3 gives the full variable domain: GAGVSQSPRYKVAKRGQDVALRCDPISGHVSLFWYQQALGQGPEFLTYFQNEAQLDKSGLPSDRFFAERPEGSVSTLKIQRTQQEDSAVYLCASAADLNSPLHFGNGTRLTVT.

The chain joins TRBV15 to TRBJ1-5; D remains ambiguous. V was trimmed by 0 bases and J by 7 bases, leaving 10 bases between them. The germline gives CDR1 LNHNV, CDR2 YYDKDF (reference sequence). This CDR3 has 14 residues. Here the CDR3 reads CATSRDRSIQPQHF. CDR3 sequence (DNA): TGTGCCACCAGCAGAGACAGGTCTATACAGCCCCAGCATTTT.

This chain connects TRBV15 to TRBJ2-7; 8 nucleotides agree with TRBD2. CDR3 length equals 15 residues. V was pared by 1 base and J by 4 bases, with 6 bases of the junction left unmatched. CDR1 and CDR2 (germline): LNHNV, YYDKDF (reference sequence). CDR3 in amino acids: CATSRGGRLKYEQYF. As DNA, the CDR3 is TGTGCCACCAGCAGAGGCGGGAGGCTCAAGTACGAGCAGTACTTC.

The chain is built from TRBV11-1 and TRBJ2-7, with D possibly TRBD2 on 6 matching bases. The CDR3 extends over 15 amino acids. Trimming stripped 7 bases from V and 0 bases from J, with 16 bases between. CDR1 and CDR2 from the germline V gene are SGHAT and FQDESV (reference sequence). CDR3 sequence reads: CASTIGAGSSYEQYF. Here the CDR3 DNA reads TGTGCCAGCACCATTGGGGCGGGGAGCTCCTACGAGCAGTACTTC.

This clone was counted a single time. V usage is TRBV5-6 and J usage is TRBJ1-2; D unresolved. V was trimmed by 0 bases and J by 12 bases, leaving 12 bases between them. CDR1 SGHDT and CDR2 YYEEEE come from the germline V gene. CDR3 size: 12 residues. Written as DNA, the CDR3 is TGTGCCAGCAGCTTGGTCGGGATAGCAAACACCTTC. Translating gives CASSLVGIANTF.

The rearrangement joins TRBV3-1 (or the pseudogene TRBV3-2) to TRBJ2-7; 7 positions agree with TRBD1. CDR3 size: 13 residues. CDR1 and CDR2 (germline): LGHDT, YNNKEL (reference sequence). V gave up 8 bases and J gave up 1 base; unmatched junction bases: 5. For the CDR3, the DNA is TGTGCCAGCGGTAGACAGGGTTCCTACGAGCAGTACTTC. It translates to CASGRQGSYEQYF.

The chain recombines TRBV30 with TRBJ1-2; D gene ambiguous. Germline-derived CDR1 and CDR2 are GTSNPN and SVGIG (reference sequence). V was trimmed by 2 bases and J by 8 bases, leaving 21 bases between them. The CDR3 totals 15 residues. The CDR3 region is CAWSSYSGAAYGYTF. The CDR3 DNA reads as TGTGCCTGGAGTTCATACTCGGGAGCCGCCTACGGCTACACCTTC.

This clone was seen once. CDR3 protein: CASSLRAGGGSNEQFF. DNA for the CDR3: TGTGCCAGCAGCTTACGAGCGGGAGGAGGGTCCAATGAGCAGTTCTTC. This sequence joins TRBV9 and TRBJ2-1; TRBD2 matches at 9 bases. J was trimmed by 6 bases and V by 4 bases; bases with no gene match: 11. Germline values: CDR1 SGDLS, CDR2 YYNGEE. This CDR3 has 16 residues.

This rearrangement joins TRBV5-1 to TRBJ2-1; 10 nucleotides match TRBD2. The CDR3 contains 15 residues. The germline V gene has CDR1 SGHRS and CDR2 YFSETQ. The J segment lost 7 bases and the V segment lost 2 bases, leaving 6 bases of the junction unmatched. DNA for the CDR3: TGCGCCAGCAGCTTCCCGGGACTAGCGTGGAATGAGCAGTTCTTC. Translating it yields CASSFPGLAWNEQFF.

This chain uses TRBV3-1 (or the pseudogene TRBV3-2) with TRBJ2-4; D possibly corresponds to TRBD2 (5 bases). Germline V lookup: CDR1 LGHDT, CDR2 YNNKEL (reference sequence). Trimming cost V 4 bases and J 9 bases, with 16 bases left between them. This CDR3 is built from 14 residues. In nucleotides, the CDR3 is TGTGCCAGCAGCCCCCCGGGCTATGGGAGCATTCAGTACTTC. Its translation is CASSPPGYGSIQYF.

The rearrangement joins TRBV5-1 to TRBJ2-7; TRBD1 matches 7 bases. Germline-derived CDR1 and CDR2 are SGHRS and YFSETQ. Germline trimming cut 2 bases from V and 2 bases from J; bases unmatched to any gene: 10. The CDR3 consists of 16 residues. For the CDR3, the DNA is TGCGCCAGCAGCTTAGAGGGTTTGGGGACAGCCTACGAGCAGTACTTC. Its translation is CASSLEGLGTAYEQYF.

The V call is TRBV3-1 (or the pseudogene TRBV3-2), the J call TRBJ2-7, with 7 bases fitting TRBD2. CDR3 length equals 15 residues. After removal of 3 bases from V and 0 bases from J, the junction contained 5 bases not matched to a gene. CDR1 is LGHDT, CDR2 YNNKEL, per germline (reference sequence). CDR3 bases: TGTGCCAGCAGCCACGGGGGGTTCAACTCCTACGAGCAGTACTTC. Its protein is CASSHGGFNSYEQYF.

This chain joins TRBV9 and TRBJ2-7; tentative D call: TRBD2 (6 bases). The CDR3 covers 15 residues. The ends were cut back, 0 bases at V and 2 bases at J, with 12 bases in the middle. Per germline, CDR1 SGDLS and CDR2 YYNGEE. The CDR3 DNA follows: TGTGCCAGCAGCGTAGCGGGGGAAAGTGCCTACGAGCAGTACTTC. This encodes CASSVAGESAYEQYF.

CDR3 amino acids: CASRSRLAGAYEQYF. DNA of the CDR3: TGTGCCAGCAGATCTAGACTAGCGGGGGCCTACGAGCAGTACTTC. This chain links TRBV6-5 with TRBJ2-7; 12 nucleotides agree with TRBD2. The CDR3 is 15 amino acids. Germline values: CDR1 MNHEY, CDR2 SVGAGI. V shed 6 bases and J 2 bases; nucleotides not matched to a gene: 5.